This T cell receptor beta chain originates from a study of cytomegalovirus exposure and HLA in healthy donors. Germline assignment: CDR1 MNHNS and CDR2 SASEGT. The length of the CDR3 is 11 residues. With 60 Vbeta and 13 Jbeta primers, the PCR was carried out. Produced via immunoSEQ multiplex PCR; TCRdb's table is partial and in-frame only. The table has 65,000 to 85,000 clones, roughly 65% seen once; the top ten hold about 1.9%. Specimen: PBMCs. The clonotype was recovered from a woman under 40 in good health and CMV-seronegative. The chain has TRBV6-1 and TRBJ1-2; possibly TRBD1 for D (6 bases). For the CDR3, the DNA is TGTGCTCTTAGGGGGGGAAATGGCTACACCTTC. This translates into CALRGGNGYTF.